This TCR beta chain appears in the sequencing data of a study of blood T cell repertoires in COVID-19. In the source study's methods: Estimation of nucleated cell counts was performed using reference gene primer amplification. Clones were sequenced by immunoSEQ multiplex PCR, and TCRdb holds only the in-frame ones, with some missing. V and J calls and clone size come straight from that table; D and trimming were deduced from the DNA. The table has about 400,000 clones, more than 85% seen once; the top ten hold around 3%. Recovery meant two consecutive negative NP/OP PCR tests, professional clearance, or resolved symptoms. The germline V gene encodes CDR1 SEHNR and CDR2 FQNEAQ (reference sequence). V was cut by 5 bases and J by 8 bases, with 15 bases left in between. CDR3 length: 14 amino acids.

Material for sequencing was PBMCs or T cells enriched from blood (not recorded which). This TCR was recovered from a woman under 40 who had recovered from COVID-19. V usage is TRBV7-9 and J usage is TRBJ1-4; unclear D gene. The CDR3 loop reads CASSLDHPGEKLFF. The DNA for the CDR3 is TGTGCCAGCAGCCTCGACCATCCGGGGGAAAAACTGTTTTTT.